One and the same sample provided the 11 T cell receptor beta chains below, sequenced in a study of T cell repertoires in cytomegalovirus infection. TCRdb reanalysed the reads using MiXCR and keeps one entry per CDR3 protein. The sample has about 160,000 distinct CDR3 sequences; approximately 21% are singletons. What these receptors recognize is not known. This material consisted of CD8+ T cells from cultured PBMCs, taken from culture after CMV antigen stimulation. The receptor source for this set is a human donor in good health (CMV status not recorded). Some clones in this sample may be carry-over from other donors' samples.

The rearrangement joins TRBV7-9 to TRBJ2-7; TRBD2 might be the D (7 bases). The CDR3 sequence is 16 residues long. Looked up from germline, CDR1 is SEHNR and CDR2 is FQNEAQ (reference sequence). V lost 6 bases and J lost 2, with 20 bases in between. The CDR3 DNA reads TGTGCCAGCAGTCCAGTTGGGGGGGCGATCACCTACGAGCAGTACTTC. The encoded protein is CASSPVGGAITYEQYF.

The chain recombines TRBV10-3 with TRBJ2-3, with 8 bases aligning to TRBD2. V gave up 2 bases and J gave up 7 bases; unmatched junction bases: 8. Germline lookup yields CDR1 ENHRY and CDR2 SYGVKD. CDR3 length: 15 residues. Written as DNA, the CDR3 is TGTGCCATCAGTGAGGGGCGGGGGGCACAATATACGCAGTATTTT. Amino acids: CAISEGRGAQYTQYF.

This clonotype was recorded at least ten times. The genes are TRBV5-5 and TRBJ1-4; D not resolved. Germline V CDR1 and CDR2: SGHKS, YYEKEE (reference sequence). Trimming shortened V by 0 bases and J by 7 bases, and 10 bases separated the two germline ends. The CDR3 is 14 residues long. The CDR3 here is CASSLEGSSEKLFF. The CDR3, as DNA: TGTGCCAGCAGCTTGGAGGGAAGTTCTGAAAAACTGTTTTTT.

This clonotype was counted only a few times. The V call is TRBV7-9, the J call TRBJ2-7; possibly TRBD2 for D (5 bases). Germline CDR1 SEHNR, CDR2 FQNEAQ (reference sequence). V was pared by 5 bases and J by 5 bases, with 13 bases between. The CDR3 extends over 13 amino acids. This CDR3 is CASSPPPRDEQYF. The CDR3 DNA reads TGTGCCAGCAGCCCCCCCCCGAGGGACGAGCAGTACTTC.

The chain carries TRBV7-2 and TRBJ1-3; possible D gene TRBD1, 6 bases. The CDR3 extends over 16 amino acids. CDR1 and CDR2 (germline): SGHTA, FQGNSA. The V end was cut by 1 base, the J end by 2 bases, with 12 bases between. CDR3 sequence: CASSLVWPGAGNTIYF. Here the CDR3 DNA reads TGTGCCAGCAGCTTAGTATGGCCAGGGGCTGGAAACACCATATATTTT.

This clonotype has just a few counts. V usage is TRBV6-5 and J usage is TRBJ1-1; possible D gene TRBD1, 5 bases. This CDR3 has 13 residues. V was shortened by 3 bases and J by 5 bases, with 10 bases between the two germline ends. In germline, CDR1 is MNHEY, CDR2 SVGAGI. The CDR3 nucleotides read TGTGCCAGCAGTTATCTCCAGGGTACTGAAGCTTTCTTT. This sequence encodes CASSYLQGTEAFF.

The chain uses TRBV6-2 or TRBV6-3 and TRBJ2-5; D unclear. Germline CDR1 MNHEY, CDR2 SVGEGT. The length of the CDR3 is 11 residues. CDR3 loop: CESSYPETQYF. The CDR3, as DNA: TGTGAAAGCAGTTACCCCGAGACCCAGTACTTC.

This clonotype has a handful of counts. The chain carries TRBV13 and TRBJ1-3; 7 positions match TRBD1. CDR1 PRHDT and CDR2 FYEKMQ come from the germline V gene (reference sequence). With 4 bases clipped from V and 5 bases from J, the junction kept 8 bases outside the gene matches. The CDR3 sequence is 15 residues long. For the CDR3, the DNA is TGTGCCAGCAGCTCACCAGACAGGGAAAGAAACACCATATATTTT. Translation gives CASSSPDRERNTIYF. Drawing the rest from reference TRBV13 and TRBJ1-3, the complete variable domain is AAGVIQSPRHLIKEKRETATLKCYPIPRHDTVYWYQQGPGQDPQFLISFYEKMQSDKGSIPDRFSAQQFSDYHSELNMSSLELGDSALYFCASSSPDRERNTIYFGEGSWLTVV.

This clonotype was observed a handful of times. The genes are TRBV7-8 and TRBJ1-1; no clear D. The length of the CDR3 is 14 residues. Germline loops: CDR1 SGHVS, CDR2 FQNEAQ. With 1 base removed from V and 6 bases from J, the gap between germline ends came to 12 bases. The CDR3 region is CASSLEAAGAEAFF. The CDR3 DNA sequence: TGTGCCAGCAGCTTAGAGGCAGCCGGCGCTGAAGCTTTCTTT.

This clonotype has more than one count but fewer than ten. This rearrangement joins TRBV7-9 to TRBJ2-3; D not certain. This CDR3 has 15 amino acids. The V and J ends lost 5 bases and 1 base respectively, with 13 bases between them. From germline, CDR1 is SEHNR and CDR2 FQNEAQ (reference sequence). The chain's CDR3 is CASSQNGYRTDTQYF. The CDR3 bases are TGTGCCAGCAGCCAAAACGGCTACCGCACAGATACGCAGTATTTT.

This clonotype occurred a few times. The CDR3 is CASSNRGGYTEAFF. DNA for the CDR3: TGTGCCAGCAGCAATCGAGGAGGTTACACTGAAGCTTTCTTT. This chain connects TRBV6-5 to TRBJ1-1; D unresolved. CDR1 is MNHEY, CDR2 SVGAGI, per germline. Trimming removed 6 bases at V and 3 bases at J, with 14 bases between. The CDR3 consists of 14 residues.